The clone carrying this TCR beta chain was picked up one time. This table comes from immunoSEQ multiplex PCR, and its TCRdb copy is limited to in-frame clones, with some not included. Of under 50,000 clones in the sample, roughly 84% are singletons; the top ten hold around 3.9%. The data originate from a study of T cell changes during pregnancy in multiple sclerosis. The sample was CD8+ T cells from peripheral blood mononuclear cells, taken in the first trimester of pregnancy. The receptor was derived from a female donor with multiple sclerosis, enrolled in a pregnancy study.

The CDR3 sequence: CASSQLDRVDQPQHF. The CDR3 DNA reads as TGCGCCAGCAGCCAGTTAGACAGGGTTGATCAGCCCCAGCATTTT. This chain links TRBV4-1 with TRBJ1-5, with 7 bases that match TRBD1. Germline-derived CDR1 and CDR2 are MGHRA and YSYEKL. This CDR3 region has 15 residues. The V and J ends lost 3 bases and 5 bases, in that order; junction bases with no gene match: 7.